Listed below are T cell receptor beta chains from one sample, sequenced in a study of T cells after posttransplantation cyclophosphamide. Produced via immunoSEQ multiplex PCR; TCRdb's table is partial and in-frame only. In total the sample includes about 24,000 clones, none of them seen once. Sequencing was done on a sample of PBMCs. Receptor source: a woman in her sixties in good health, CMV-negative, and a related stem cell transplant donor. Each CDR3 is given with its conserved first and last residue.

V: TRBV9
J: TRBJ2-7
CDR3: CASSEGAVSPGYEQYF

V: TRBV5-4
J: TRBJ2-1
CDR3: CASSLGTSGFNEQFF

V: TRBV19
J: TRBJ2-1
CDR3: CASRADRGYYNEQFF

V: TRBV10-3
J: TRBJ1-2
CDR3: CAISAPGQGNGYTF

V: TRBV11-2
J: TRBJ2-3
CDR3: CASSSPLPSGRSPTDTQYF

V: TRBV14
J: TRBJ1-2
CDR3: CASRPDTFYGYTF

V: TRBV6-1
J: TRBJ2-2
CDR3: CASSEPVRGGTGELFF

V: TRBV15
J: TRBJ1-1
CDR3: CATSIRRGGPTEAFF

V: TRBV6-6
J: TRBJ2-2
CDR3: CASSYPTGGAAGELFF

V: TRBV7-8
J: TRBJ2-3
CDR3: CASRHSDTQYF

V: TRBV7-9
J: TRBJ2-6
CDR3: CASSFTGDNVLTF

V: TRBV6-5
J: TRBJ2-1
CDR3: CASRARDRGPGEQFF

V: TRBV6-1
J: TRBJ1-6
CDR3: CASGRQGRYNSPLHF

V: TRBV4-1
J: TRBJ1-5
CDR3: CASSQDRSWPQHF

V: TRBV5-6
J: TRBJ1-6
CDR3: CASSLARGQDRNSPLHF

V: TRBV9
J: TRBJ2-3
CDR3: CASSDPGGSSTDTQYF

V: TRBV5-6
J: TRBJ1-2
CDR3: CASSLQGFYGYTF

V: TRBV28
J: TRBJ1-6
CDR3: CASSVGGVGDSPLHF

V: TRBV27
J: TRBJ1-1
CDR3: CASSFRGQGGTEAFF

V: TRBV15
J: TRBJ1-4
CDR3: CATSRDVDRATEKLFF

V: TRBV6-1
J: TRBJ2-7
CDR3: CASSEARSHEQYF

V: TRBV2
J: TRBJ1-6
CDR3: CASYGILDYNSPLHF

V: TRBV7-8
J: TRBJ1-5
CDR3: CASSAQTGQPQHF

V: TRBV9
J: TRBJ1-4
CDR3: CASSEGMGQGGEKLFF

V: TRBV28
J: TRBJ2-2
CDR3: CASSSYPGTGEIGELFF

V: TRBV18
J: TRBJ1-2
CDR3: CASSLIPGQGRGDDGYTF

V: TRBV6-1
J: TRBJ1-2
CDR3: CASSGRPLDGYTF

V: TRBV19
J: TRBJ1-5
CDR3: CASSIRGQVENQPQHF

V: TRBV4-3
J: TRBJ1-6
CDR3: CASSQVSGTGMSPLHF

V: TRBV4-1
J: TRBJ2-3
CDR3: CASSQDRVMAGGSTDTQYF

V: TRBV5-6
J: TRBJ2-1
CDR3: CASSLAPSWSNEQFF

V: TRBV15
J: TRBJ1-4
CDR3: CATSRGDRDRNEKLFF

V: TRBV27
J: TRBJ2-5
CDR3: CASSLSRGTQETQYF

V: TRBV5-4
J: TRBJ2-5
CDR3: CASSTAGTGKETQYF

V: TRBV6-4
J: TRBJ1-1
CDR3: CASSERENTEAFF